The 20 T cell receptor beta chains below come from one sample, sequenced in a study of cytomegalovirus exposure and HLA in healthy donors. PCR primers comprised 60 Vbeta and 13 Jbeta primers. The assay was immunoSEQ multiplex PCR, and TCRdb's table has in-frame clones only and misses some. The sample contains some 130,000 clones, roughly 78% of which appear only once. The sequencing sample was made of PBMCs. The receptors originated from a man aged 25 to 40 in good health and CMV-seronegative.

The sample holds one count of this clone. The chain couples TRBV5-1 to TRBJ2-5, with 7 nucleotides matching TRBD1. The V segment lost 0 bases and the J segment 5 bases; nucleotides outside the gene matches: 4. Per germline, CDR1 SGHRS and CDR2 YFSETQ. The CDR3 runs to 14 residues. The CDR3 reads CASSLGQGEETQYF. The CDR3 DNA is TGCGCCAGCAGCTTGGGACAGGGAGAGGAGACCCAGTACTTC.

In this sample, this clone turned up a few times. The gene calls are TRBV7-8 and TRBJ1-5; D gene uncertain. This CDR3 has 13 residues. Trimming left V 2 bases short and J 4 bases short, with 6 bases between. Germline V gene data show CDR1 as SGHVS and CDR2 as FQNEAQ. CDR3 coding DNA: TGTGCCAGCAGCTTACTAAGTAATCAGCCCCAGCATTTT. Its protein is CASSLLSNQPQHF. The full variable domain, completed using reference TRBV7-8 and TRBJ1-5, is GAGVSQSPRYKVAKRGQDVALRCDPISGHVSLFWYQQALGQGPEFLTYFQNEAQLDKSGLPSDRFFAERPEGSVSTLKIQRTQQEDSAVYLCASSLLSNQPQHFGDGTRLSIL.

This chain uses TRBV6-5 with TRBJ1-2, with D perhaps TRBD1 (5 bases). Germline V lookup: CDR1 MNHEY, CDR2 SVGAGI. The V end was cut by 0 bases, the J end by 0 bases, with 8 bases between. The CDR3 is made up of 15 amino acids. The CDR3, as DNA: TGTGCCAGCAGTTACTCGGCAGGGACTAACTATGGCTACACCTTC. Its translation: CASSYSAGTNYGYTF.

Only a few counts were recorded for this clone. The chain couples TRBV7-9 to TRBJ1-2; D gene ambiguous. V was pared by 5 bases and J by 2 bases, with 18 bases between. Germline V gene lookup returns CDR1 SEHNR and CDR2 FQNEAQ (reference sequence). CDR3 length: 16 residues. This CDR3 reads CASSPNIGGSNYGYTF. The CDR3 nucleotides read TGTGCCAGCAGCCCAAACATAGGAGGCAGCAACTATGGCTACACCTTC.

The chain joins TRBV29-1 to TRBJ1-2; 8 nucleotides match TRBD1. This CDR3 comprises 14 residues. Unmatched junction bases numbered 5, after V lost 3 bases and J lost 2 bases. Germline V lookup: CDR1 SQVTM, CDR2 ANQGSEA. This CDR3 reads CSVDSQGANYGYTF. The CDR3 DNA reads as TGCAGCGTTGACTCTCAGGGGGCAAACTATGGCTACACCTTC.

The rearrangement links TRBV5-1 to TRBJ1-4; 9 nucleotides line up with TRBD1. V gave up 4 bases and J gave up 5 bases; unmatched junction bases: 3. Germline lookup yields CDR1 SGHRS and CDR2 YFSETQ. CDR3 length: 14 amino acids. The CDR3 reads CASSQGTGNEKLFF. The CDR3 DNA reads as TGCGCCAGCAGCCAAGGGACAGGGAATGAAAAACTGTTTTTT.

This clone was picked up one time. This chain uses TRBV15 with TRBJ2-1; TRBD2 matches 9 bases. CDR3 length: 14 amino acids. The V gene end was trimmed by 2 bases and the J gene end by 9 bases; junction bases not matched to a gene: 5. Germline V gives CDR1 LNHNV, CDR2 YYDKDF (reference sequence). The CDR3 region has the DNA TGTGCCACCAGCAGAAAGCGGGAGGCAGGTGAGCAGTTCTTC. Protein product: CATSRKREAGEQFF. Full variable domain (missing parts from reference TRBV15 and TRBJ2-1): DAMVIQNPRYQVTQFGKPVTLSCSQTLNHNVMYWYQQKSSQAPKLLFHYYDKDFNNEADTPDNFQSRRPNTSFCFLDIRSPGLGDTAMYLCATSRKREAGEQFFGPGTRLTVL.

The rearrangement uses TRBV5-1 and TRBJ2-5; the D gene is possibly TRBD2 (5 bases). This CDR3 has 13 residues. Trimming cost V 2 bases and J 7 bases, with 12 bases left between them. The germline CDR1 and CDR2 sequences are SGHRS and YFSETQ. The CDR3 reads CASSLTREGTQYF. The CDR3 nucleotides read TGCGCCAGCAGCTTAACACGGGAAGGGACCCAGTACTTC.

This chain joins TRBV10-3 and TRBJ2-1, with TRBD2 matching over 8 bases. This CDR3 comprises 16 residues. V shed 4 bases, J shed 0 bases, and the junction held 5 bases outside the gene matches. Germline CDR1 ENHRY, CDR2 SYGVKD. The CDR3 DNA reads as TGTGCCATCAGTGGGTTAGCGGGAAACTCCTACAATGAGCAGTTCTTC. This gives the protein CAISGLAGNSYNEQFF.

This clone has just a few counts. The V and J genes are TRBV9 and TRBJ2-7, with TRBD2 matching 11 bases. The length of the CDR3 is 18 residues. Germline assignment: CDR1 SGDLS and CDR2 YYNGEE. V gave up 4 bases and J gave up 6 bases; unmatched junction bases: 18. CDR3 sequence reads: CASSPRTMVAGGKCEQYF. DNA for the CDR3: TGTGCCAGCAGCCCCAGGACAATGGTAGCGGGGGGGAAGTGCGAGCAGTACTTC.

The chain links TRBV9 to TRBJ2-7; 13 positions match TRBD2. There are 13 residues in the CDR3. The V gene end was trimmed by 5 bases and the J gene end by 5 bases; junction bases not matched to a gene: 1. Looked up from germline, CDR1 is SGDLS and CDR2 is YYNGEE. The CDR3 DNA is TGTGCCAGCAGTGGACTAGCGGGAGACGAGCAGTACTTC. Encoded protein: CASSGLAGDEQYF.

This chain uses TRBV4-1 with TRBJ1-1; a weak D match, TRBD1 (6 bases). V lost 0 bases and J 11 bases, leaving 16 bases between the germline ends. CDR3 size: 14 residues. Looked up from germline, CDR1 is MGHRA and CDR2 is YSYEKL. The CDR3 nucleotides are TGCGCCAGCAGCCAAGATGGTGAGGGGGTTGGGGCTTTCTTT. Its translation: CASSQDGEGVGAFF.

The CDR3 DNA reads as TGTGCCAGCAGTACCCCGCGGGACAGGGGTCACGAGCAGTACTTC. Protein: CASSTPRDRGHEQYF. The gene calls are TRBV25-1 and TRBJ2-5; 10 bases are shared with TRBD1. TRBJ2-7 explains the end of the DNA better; the J call may be wrong. The CDR3 is 15 residues long. Germline assignment: CDR1 MGHDK and CDR2 SYGVNS.

This chain joins TRBV5-1 and TRBJ2-7; 7 nucleotides agree with TRBD2. The CDR3 runs to 16 residues. Germline CDR1 and CDR2: SGHRS and YFSETQ. Trimming cost V 4 bases and J 2 bases; bases outside gene matches: 12. CDR3 sequence reads: CASSLTQAGPTYEQYF. CDR3 coding DNA: TGCGCCAGCAGCCTAACTCAAGCGGGACCTACCTACGAGCAGTACTTC.

The chain carries TRBV27 and TRBJ1-2; TRBD1 is a possible D gene (6 bases). This CDR3 spans 14 amino acids. With 3 bases removed from V and 4 bases from J, the gap between germline ends came to 12 bases. The V gene's germline CDR1 is MNHEY and CDR2 SMNVEV (reference sequence). The DNA of the CDR3 is TGTGCCAGCAGTTTTTCACAGGGTACCTATGGCTACACCTTC. It specifies CASSFSQGTYGYTF.

The sample holds one count of this clone. The rearrangement uses TRBV9 and TRBJ1-2; 8 bases are shared with TRBD1. The V gene end was trimmed by 3 bases and the J gene end by 3 bases; junction bases not matched to a gene: 7. The CDR3 contains 15 residues. Germline V gene lookup returns CDR1 SGDLS and CDR2 YYNGEE. The CDR3 sequence is CASSDTGQGYYGYTF. Written as DNA, the CDR3 is TGTGCCAGCAGCGACACCGGACAGGGTTACTATGGCTACACCTTC.

This chain joins TRBV4-3 and TRBJ2-1; the match to TRBD2 covers 11 bases. Germline V gene data show CDR1 as LGHNA and CDR2 as YSLEER. This CDR3 has 15 amino acids. Trimming cost V 0 bases and J 12 bases; bases outside gene matches: 7. The CDR3 nucleotides are TGCGCCAGCAGCCAAGATTGGACTAGCGGGCGGGGGCAGTTCTTC. It is translated as CASSQDWTSGRGQFF.

The chain is built from TRBV5-6 and TRBJ1-2; 7 bases are shared with TRBD1. Germline V gene lookup returns CDR1 SGHDT and CDR2 YYEEEE. J was trimmed by 4 bases and V by 3 bases; bases with no gene match: 12. The CDR3 extends over 16 amino acids. Here the CDR3 reads CASSSQFRDRSYGYTF. DNA for the CDR3: TGTGCCAGCAGCTCGCAATTCCGGGACAGAAGCTATGGCTACACCTTC.

This clone was seen a few times. The chain joins TRBV5-6 to TRBJ2-2; no definite D call. The CDR3 sequence is 14 residues long. CDR1 and CDR2 (germline): SGHDT, YYEEEE. The ends were cut back, 1 base at V and 1 base at J, with 5 bases in the middle. The CDR3 bases are TGTGCCAGCAGCTTGCCAGGGAACACCGGGGAGCTGTTTTTT. Protein sequence: CASSLPGNTGELFF.

CDR3 sequence reads: CATSRDRELRELFF. Here the CDR3 DNA reads TGTGCCACCAGCAGAGATCGGGAGCTCCGGGAGCTGTTTTTT. V and J are TRBV15 and TRBJ2-2, with a weak D call TRBD2 (6 bases). V shed 0 bases and J shed 9 bases, with 11 bases lying between them. CDR3 length equals 14 residues. CDR1 LNHNV and CDR2 YYDKDF come from the germline V gene (reference sequence). Full variable domain (remainder filled in from reference TRBV15 and TRBJ2-2): DAMVIQNPRYQVTQFGKPVTLSCSQTLNHNVMYWYQQKSSQAPKLLFHYYDKDFNNEADTPDNFQSRRPNTSFCFLDIRSPGLGDTAMYLCATSRDRELRELFFGEGSRLTVL.